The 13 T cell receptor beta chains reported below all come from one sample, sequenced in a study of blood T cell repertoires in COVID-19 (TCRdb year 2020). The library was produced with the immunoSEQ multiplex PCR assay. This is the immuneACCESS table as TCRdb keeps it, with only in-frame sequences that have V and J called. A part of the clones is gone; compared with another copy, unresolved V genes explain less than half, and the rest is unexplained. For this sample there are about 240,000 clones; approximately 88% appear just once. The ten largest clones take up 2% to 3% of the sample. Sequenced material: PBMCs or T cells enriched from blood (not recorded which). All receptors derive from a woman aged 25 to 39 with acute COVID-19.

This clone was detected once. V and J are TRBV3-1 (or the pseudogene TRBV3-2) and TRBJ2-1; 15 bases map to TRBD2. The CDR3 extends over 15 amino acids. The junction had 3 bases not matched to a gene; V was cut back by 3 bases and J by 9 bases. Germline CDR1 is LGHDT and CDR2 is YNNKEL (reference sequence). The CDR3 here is CASSHGLAGGVEQFF. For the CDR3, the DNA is TGTGCCAGCAGCCACGGACTAGCGGGGGGGGTTGAGCAGTTCTTC.

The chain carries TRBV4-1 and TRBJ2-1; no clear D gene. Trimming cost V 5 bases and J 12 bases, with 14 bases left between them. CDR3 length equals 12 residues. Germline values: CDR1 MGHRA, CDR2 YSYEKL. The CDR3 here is CASSASPVRQFF. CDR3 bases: TGCGCCAGCAGCGCCTCCCCGGTGAGGCAGTTCTTC.

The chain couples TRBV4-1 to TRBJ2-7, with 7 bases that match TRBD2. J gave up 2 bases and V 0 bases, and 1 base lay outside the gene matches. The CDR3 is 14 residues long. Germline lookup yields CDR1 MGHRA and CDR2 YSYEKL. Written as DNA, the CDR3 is TGCGCCAGCAGCCAAGAGCGGGGGACCTACGAGCAGTACTTC. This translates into CASSQERGTYEQYF.

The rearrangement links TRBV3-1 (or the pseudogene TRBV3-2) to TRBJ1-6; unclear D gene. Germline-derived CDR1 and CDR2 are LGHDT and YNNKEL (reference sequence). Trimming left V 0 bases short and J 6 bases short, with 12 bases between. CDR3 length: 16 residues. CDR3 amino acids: CASSQENGRGNSPLHF. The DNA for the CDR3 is TGTGCCAGCAGCCAAGAGAACGGCCGGGGTAATTCACCCCTCCACTTT.

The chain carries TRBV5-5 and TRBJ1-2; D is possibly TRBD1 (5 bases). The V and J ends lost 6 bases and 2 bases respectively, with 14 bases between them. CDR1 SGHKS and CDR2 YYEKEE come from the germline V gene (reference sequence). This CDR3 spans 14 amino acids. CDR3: CASTPGQGNYGYTF. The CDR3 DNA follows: TGTGCCAGCACCCCCGGACAAGGAAACTATGGCTACACCTTC.

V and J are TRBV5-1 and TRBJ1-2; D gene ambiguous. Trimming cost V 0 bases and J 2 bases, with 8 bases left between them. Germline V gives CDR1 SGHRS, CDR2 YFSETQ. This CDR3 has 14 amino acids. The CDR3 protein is CASSLETENYGYTF. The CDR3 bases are TGCGCCAGCAGCTTGGAGACGGAGAACTATGGCTACACCTTC.

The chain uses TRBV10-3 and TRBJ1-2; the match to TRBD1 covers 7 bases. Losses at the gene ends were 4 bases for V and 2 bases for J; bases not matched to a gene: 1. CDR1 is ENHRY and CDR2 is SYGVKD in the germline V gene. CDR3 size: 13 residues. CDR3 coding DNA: TGTGCCATCAGTGCAGGGGGAAACTATGGCTACACCTTC. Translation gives CAISAGGNYGYTF.

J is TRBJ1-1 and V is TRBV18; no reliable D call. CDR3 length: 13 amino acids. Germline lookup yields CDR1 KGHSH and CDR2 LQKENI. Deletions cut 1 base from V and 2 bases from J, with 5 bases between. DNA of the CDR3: TGTGCCAGCTCACCACGGACTAACACTGAAGCTTTCTTT. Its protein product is CASSPRTNTEAFF.

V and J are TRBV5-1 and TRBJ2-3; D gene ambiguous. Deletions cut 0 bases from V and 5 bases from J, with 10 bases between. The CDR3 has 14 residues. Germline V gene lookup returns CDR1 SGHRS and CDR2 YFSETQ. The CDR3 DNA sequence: TGCGCCAGCAGCTTGGACATTCTAGAAGATACGCAGTATTTT. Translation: CASSLDILEDTQYF.

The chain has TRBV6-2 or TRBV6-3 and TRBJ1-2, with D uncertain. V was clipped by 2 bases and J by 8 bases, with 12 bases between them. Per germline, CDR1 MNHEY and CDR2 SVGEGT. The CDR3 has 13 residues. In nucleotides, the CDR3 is TGTGCCAGCAGTTACGGCCCTGGTCAGGGCTACACCTTC. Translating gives CASSYGPGQGYTF.

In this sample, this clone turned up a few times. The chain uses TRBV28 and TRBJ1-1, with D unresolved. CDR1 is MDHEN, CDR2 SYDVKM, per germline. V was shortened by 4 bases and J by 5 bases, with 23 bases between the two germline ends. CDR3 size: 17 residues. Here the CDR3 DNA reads TGTGCCAGCAGTTCTCTCCCCGGAGGAAGGTGGAGAACTGAAGCTTTCTTT. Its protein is CASSSLPGGRWRTEAFF.

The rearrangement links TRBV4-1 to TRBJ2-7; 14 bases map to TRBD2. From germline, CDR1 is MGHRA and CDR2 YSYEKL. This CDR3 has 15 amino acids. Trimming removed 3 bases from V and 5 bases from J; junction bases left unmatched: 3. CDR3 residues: CASSHPGLAGDEQYF. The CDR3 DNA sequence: TGCGCCAGCAGCCACCCGGGACTAGCGGGGGACGAGCAGTACTTC.

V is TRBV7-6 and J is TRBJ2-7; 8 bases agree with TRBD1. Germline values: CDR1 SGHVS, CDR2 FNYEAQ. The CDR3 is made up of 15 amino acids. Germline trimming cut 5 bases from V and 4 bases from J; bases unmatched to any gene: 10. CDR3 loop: CASSLGAGGIYEQYF. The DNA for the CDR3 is TGTGCCAGCAGCCTTGGGGCAGGGGGCATTTACGAGCAGTACTTC.